Sequencing of this TCR beta chain was carried out in a study of cytotoxic CD8 clonotypes in ibrutinib-treated CLL. Overall study context: Productive templates averaged approximately 250,000 per sample, and productive rearrangements 80,000 to 95,000.

Approximately 2 micrograms of genomic DNA came from cryopreserved PBMCs for TCR beta libraries. Produced via immunoSEQ multiplex PCR; TCRdb's table is partial and in-frame only. The sample consists of 250,000 to 350,000 clones, roughly four fifths of them appearing once. Findings of the study overall: Patients with sustained remission and those progressing were sampled at differing times.

Comments on this clone: What it recognizes is unknown.

The length of the CDR3 is 12 residues. The V end lost 6 bases, the J end lost 2 bases, and 4 bases lay between the germline ends. The germline V gene has CDR1 SEHNR and CDR2 FQNEAQ (reference sequence). Sequenced material: PBMCs, taken at disease progression, from a patient treated with ibrutinib. The sequence came from a human donor with chronic lymphocytic leukemia. The chain combines TRBV7-9 with TRBJ2-2; the D is unclear. The CDR3 sequence: CASRPNTGELFF. The CDR3 region has the DNA TGTGCCAGCAGGCCTAACACCGGGGAGCTGTTTTTT.